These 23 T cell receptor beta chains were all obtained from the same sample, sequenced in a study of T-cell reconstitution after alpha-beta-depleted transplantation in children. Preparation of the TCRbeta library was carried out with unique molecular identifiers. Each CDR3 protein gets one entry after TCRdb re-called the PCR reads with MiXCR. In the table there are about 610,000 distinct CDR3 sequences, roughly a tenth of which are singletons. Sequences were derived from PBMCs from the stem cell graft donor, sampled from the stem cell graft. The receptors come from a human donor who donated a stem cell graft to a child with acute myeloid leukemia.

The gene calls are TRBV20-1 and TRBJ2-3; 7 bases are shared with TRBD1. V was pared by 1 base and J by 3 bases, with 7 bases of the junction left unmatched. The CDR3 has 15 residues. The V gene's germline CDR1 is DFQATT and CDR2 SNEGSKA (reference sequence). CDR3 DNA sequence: TGCAGTGCTAGAGCACAGGGGACAAGAACAGATACGCAGTATTTT. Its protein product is CSARAQGTRTDTQYF.

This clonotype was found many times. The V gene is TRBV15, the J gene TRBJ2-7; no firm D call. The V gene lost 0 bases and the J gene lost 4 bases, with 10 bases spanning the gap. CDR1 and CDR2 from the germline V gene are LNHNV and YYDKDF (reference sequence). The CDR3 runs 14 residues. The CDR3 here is CATSRDPRQYEQYF. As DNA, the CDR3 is TGTGCCACCAGCAGAGACCCCCGGCAGTACGAGCAGTACTTC. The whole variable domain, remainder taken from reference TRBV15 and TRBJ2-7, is DAMVIQNPRYQVTQFGKPVTLSCSQTLNHNVMYWYQQKSSQAPKLLFHYYDKDFNNEADTPDNFQSRRPNTSFCFLDIRSPGLGDTAMYLCATSRDPRQYEQYFGPGTRLTVT.

The CDR3 is CASSSGGTGETYEQYF. CDR3 DNA sequence: TGCGCCAGCAGCTCGGGAGGGACAGGGGAGACCTACGAGCAGTACTTC. This chain links TRBV5-1 with TRBJ2-7; TRBD1 matches at 10 bases. Germline lookup yields CDR1 SGHRS and CDR2 YFSETQ. CDR3 length equals 16 residues. Unmatched junction bases numbered 8, after V lost 3 bases and J lost 2 bases.

CDR3 sequence (DNA): TGTGCCAGCACCGCACAATGGGGGGTATCCGGGGAGCTGTTTTTT. Encoded protein: CASTAQWGVSGELFF. The chain couples TRBV27 to TRBJ2-2; D is possibly TRBD2 (6 bases). The CDR3 spans 15 residues. CDR1 MNHEY and CDR2 SMNVEV come from the germline V gene (reference sequence). V dropped 7 bases and J dropped 6 bases, with 18 bases sitting between them.

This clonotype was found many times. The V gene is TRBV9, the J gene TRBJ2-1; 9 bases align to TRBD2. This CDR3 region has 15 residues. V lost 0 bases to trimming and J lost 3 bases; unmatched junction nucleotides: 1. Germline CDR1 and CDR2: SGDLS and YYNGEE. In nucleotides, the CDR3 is TGTGCCAGCAGCGTAGCTAGCGGGGACTACAATGAGCAGTTCTTC. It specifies CASSVASGDYNEQFF.

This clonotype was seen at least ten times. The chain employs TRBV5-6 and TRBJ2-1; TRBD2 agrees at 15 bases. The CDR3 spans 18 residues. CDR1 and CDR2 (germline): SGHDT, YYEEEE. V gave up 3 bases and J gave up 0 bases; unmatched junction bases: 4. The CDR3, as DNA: TGTGCCAGCAGCTACGGACTAGCGGGAGGGAGCTCCTACAATGAGCAGTTCTTC. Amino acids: CASSYGLAGGSSYNEQFF.

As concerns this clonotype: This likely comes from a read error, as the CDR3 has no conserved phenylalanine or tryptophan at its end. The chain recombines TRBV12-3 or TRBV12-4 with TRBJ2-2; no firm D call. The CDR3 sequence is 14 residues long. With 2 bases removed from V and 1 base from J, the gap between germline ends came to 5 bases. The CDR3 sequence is CASSLTGNTGELFV. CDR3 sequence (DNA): TGTGCCAGCAGTTTAACGGGGAACACCGGGGAGCTGTTTGTT.

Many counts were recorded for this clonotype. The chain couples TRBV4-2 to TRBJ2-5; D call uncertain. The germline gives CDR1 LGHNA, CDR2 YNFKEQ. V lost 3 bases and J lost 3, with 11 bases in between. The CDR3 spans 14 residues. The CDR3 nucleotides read TGTGCCAGCAGCCAGGGCGATCAAGAAGAGACCCAGTACTTC. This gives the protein CASSQGDQEETQYF.

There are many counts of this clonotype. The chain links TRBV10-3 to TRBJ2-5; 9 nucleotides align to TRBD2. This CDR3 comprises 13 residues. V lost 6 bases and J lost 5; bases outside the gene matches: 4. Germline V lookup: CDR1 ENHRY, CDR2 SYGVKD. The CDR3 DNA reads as TGTGCCATCAGCGGGACTAGCATGGAGACCCAGTACTTC. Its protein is CAISGTSMETQYF.

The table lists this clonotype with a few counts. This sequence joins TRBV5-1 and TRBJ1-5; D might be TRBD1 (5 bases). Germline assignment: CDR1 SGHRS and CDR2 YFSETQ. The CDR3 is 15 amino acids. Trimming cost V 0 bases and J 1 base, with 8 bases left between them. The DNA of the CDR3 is TGCGCCAGCAGCTTGGAAGCAGGGAGCAATCAGCCCCAGCATTTT. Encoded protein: CASSLEAGSNQPQHF.

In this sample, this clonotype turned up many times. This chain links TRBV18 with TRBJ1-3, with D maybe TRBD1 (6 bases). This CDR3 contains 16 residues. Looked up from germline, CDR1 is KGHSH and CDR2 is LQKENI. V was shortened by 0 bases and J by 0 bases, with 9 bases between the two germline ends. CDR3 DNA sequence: TGTGCCAGCTCACCACCGAGGACAGACTCTGGAAACACCATATATTTT. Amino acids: CASSPPRTDSGNTIYF.

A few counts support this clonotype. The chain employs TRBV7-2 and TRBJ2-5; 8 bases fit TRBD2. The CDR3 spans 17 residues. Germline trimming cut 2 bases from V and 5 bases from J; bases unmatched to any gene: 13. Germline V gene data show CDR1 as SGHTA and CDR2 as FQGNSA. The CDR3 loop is CASSLRSSGRWGETQYF. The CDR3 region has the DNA TGTGCCAGCAGCTTAAGGTCCAGCGGGAGATGGGGTGAGACCCAGTACTTC.

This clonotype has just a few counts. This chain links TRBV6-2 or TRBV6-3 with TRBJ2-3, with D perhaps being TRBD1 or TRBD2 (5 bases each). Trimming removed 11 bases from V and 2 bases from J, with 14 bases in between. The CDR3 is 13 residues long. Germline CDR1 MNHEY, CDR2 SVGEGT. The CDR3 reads CAHQADITDTQYF. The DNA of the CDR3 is TGTGCCCACCAAGCGGACATCACAGATACGCAGTATTTT.

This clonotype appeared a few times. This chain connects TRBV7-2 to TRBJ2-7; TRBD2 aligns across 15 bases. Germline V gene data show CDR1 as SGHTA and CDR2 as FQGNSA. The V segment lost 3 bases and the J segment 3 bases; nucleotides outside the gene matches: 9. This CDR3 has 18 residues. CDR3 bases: TGTGCCAGCAGCTTCTCGACCGGGACTAGCGGGAGGATCTACGAGCAGTACTTC. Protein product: CASSFSTGTSGRIYEQYF.

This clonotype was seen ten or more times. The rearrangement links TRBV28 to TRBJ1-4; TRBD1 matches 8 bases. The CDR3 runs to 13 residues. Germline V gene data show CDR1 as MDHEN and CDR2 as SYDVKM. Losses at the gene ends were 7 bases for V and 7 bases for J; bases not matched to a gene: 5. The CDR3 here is CASTGQAGEKLFF. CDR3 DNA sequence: TGTGCCAGCACGGGACAGGCAGGTGAAAAACTGTTTTTT.

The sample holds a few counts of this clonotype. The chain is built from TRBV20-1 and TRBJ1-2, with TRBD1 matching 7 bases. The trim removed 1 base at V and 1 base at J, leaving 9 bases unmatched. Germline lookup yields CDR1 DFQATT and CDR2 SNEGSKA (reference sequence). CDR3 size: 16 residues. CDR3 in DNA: TGCAGTGCTAGAGCTGTGGACAGGAGCTATAACTATGGCTACACCTTC. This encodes CSARAVDRSYNYGYTF.

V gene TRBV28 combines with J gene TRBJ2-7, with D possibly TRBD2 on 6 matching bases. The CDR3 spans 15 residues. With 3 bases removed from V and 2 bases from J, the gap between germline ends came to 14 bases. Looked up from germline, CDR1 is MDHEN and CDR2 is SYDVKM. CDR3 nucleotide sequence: TGTGCCAGCAGTTTGGGCGGGGCACACACCTACGAGCAGTACTTC. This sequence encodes CASSLGGAHTYEQYF.

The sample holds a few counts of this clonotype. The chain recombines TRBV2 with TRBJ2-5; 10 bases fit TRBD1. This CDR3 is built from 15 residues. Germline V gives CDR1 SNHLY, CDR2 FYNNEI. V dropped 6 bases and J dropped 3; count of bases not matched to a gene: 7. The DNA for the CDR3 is TGTGCCAGCAGCGAGGGACAGGGGAGGAAAGAGACCCAGTACTTC. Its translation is CASSEGQGRKETQYF.

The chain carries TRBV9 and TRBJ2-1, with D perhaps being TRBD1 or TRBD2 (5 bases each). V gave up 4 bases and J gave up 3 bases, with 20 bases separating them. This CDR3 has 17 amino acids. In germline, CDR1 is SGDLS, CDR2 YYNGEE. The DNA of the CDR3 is TGTGCCAGCAGCTCCCGGGGCGGTGGGCGCCTCTACAATGAGCAGTTCTTC. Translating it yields CASSSRGGGRLYNEQFF.

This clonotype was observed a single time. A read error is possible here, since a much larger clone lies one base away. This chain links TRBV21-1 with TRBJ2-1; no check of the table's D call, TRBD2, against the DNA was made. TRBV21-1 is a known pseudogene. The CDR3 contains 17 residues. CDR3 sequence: CASSLPSGEGPYNEQFF. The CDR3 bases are TGTGCCAGCAGCTTGCCTAGTGGGGAAGGGCCATACAATGAGCAGTTCTTC.

The CDR3 loop reads CASSFERDYEQYF. The CDR3 DNA sequence: TGTGCCAGCAGTTTTGAGAGGGACTACGAGCAGTACTTC. The V and J genes are TRBV12-3 or TRBV12-4 and TRBJ2-7, with a possible D match to TRBD2 (5 bases). Trimming shortened V by 3 bases and J by 3 bases, and 9 bases separated the two germline ends. The CDR3 is 13 amino acids.

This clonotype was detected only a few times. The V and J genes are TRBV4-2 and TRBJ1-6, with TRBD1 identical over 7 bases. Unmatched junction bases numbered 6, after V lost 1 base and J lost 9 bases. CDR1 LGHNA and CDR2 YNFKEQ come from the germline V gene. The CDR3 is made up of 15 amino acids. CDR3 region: CASSQGTGGASPLHF. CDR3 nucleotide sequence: TGTGCCAGCAGCCAAGGGACAGGAGGGGCTTCACCCCTCCACTTT.

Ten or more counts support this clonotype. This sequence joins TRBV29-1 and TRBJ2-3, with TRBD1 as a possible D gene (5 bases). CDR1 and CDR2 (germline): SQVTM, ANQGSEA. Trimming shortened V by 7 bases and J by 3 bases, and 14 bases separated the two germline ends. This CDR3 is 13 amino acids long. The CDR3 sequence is CSADQGGTDTQYF. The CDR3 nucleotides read TGCAGCGCCGACCAGGGTGGGACAGATACGCAGTATTTT.